This T cell receptor (beta chain) was sequenced during a study of technical replicates of blood from a few donors. V lost 0 bases and J 2 bases, leaving 3 bases between the germline ends. Germline V lookup: CDR1 MRHNA, CDR2 SNTAGT. CDR3 size: 13 residues. Assay: immunoSEQ multiplex PCR; the TCRdb copy retains only in-frame clones and omits some. The sample has 65,000 to 75,000 clones, approximately 84% seen once; the top ten hold 4% to 5.5%. This clone was picked up many times. The receptor's source is a human donor in good health. Some clones in this sample may be carry-over from other donors' samples. J is TRBJ2-3 and V is TRBV6-4; no firm D call. Sequenced material: PBMCs. For the CDR3, the DNA is TGTGCCAGCAGTGACTCAGCCACAGATACGCAGTATTTT. Encoded protein: CASSDSATDTQYF.